The present T cell receptor (beta chain) was sequenced within a study of blood T cells in healthy people across ages. This clonotype appeared once. A J-beta primer mix and a sample-barcoded 5' primer were used in a second PCR of about 6 to 12 cycles. Each CDR3 protein is one row after TCRdb ran MiXCR on the 5' RACE reads. The sample carries some 850,000 distinct CDR3 sequences, roughly 25% recorded once. The data were also submitted as part of a second study, on T cells of mothers and their children.

The sample comprised blood. This receptor was identified in a boy aged 5-17 years in good health.

As DNA, the CDR3 is TGTGCCAGCAGCCAAGATCACGGATCCACAGATACGCAGTATTTT. As protein: CASSQDHGSTDTQYF. This chain joins TRBV14 and TRBJ2-3; D is undetermined. The CDR3 is 15 amino acids. The V end was cut by 0 bases, the J end by 2 bases, with 9 bases between. Germline CDR1 reads SGHDN; CDR2 reads FVKESK.